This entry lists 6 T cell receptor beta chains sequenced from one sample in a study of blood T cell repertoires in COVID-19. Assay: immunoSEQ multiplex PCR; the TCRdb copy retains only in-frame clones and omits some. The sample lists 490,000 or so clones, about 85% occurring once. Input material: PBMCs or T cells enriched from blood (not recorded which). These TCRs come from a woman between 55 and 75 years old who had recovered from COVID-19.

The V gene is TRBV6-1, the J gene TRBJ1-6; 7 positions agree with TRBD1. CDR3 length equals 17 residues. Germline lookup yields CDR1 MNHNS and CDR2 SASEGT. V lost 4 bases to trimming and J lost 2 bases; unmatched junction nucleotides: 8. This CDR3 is CASSGQGNYPYNSPLHF. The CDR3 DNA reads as TGTGCCAGCAGTGGACAGGGTAACTACCCCTATAATTCACCCCTCCACTTT.

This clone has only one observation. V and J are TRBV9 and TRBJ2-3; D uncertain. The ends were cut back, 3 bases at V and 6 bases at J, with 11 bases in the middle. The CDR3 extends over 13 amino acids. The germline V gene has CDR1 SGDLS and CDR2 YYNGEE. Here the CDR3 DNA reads TGTGCCAGCAGCGGGGCAGCCCGGGATACGCAGTATTTT. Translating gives CASSGAARDTQYF. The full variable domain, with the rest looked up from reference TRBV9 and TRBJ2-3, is DSGVTQTPKHLITATGQRVTLRCSPRSGDLSVYWYQQSLDQGLQFLIQYYNGEERAKGNILERFSAQQFPDLHSELNLSSLELGDSALYFCASSGAARDTQYFGPGTRLTVL.

CDR3 DNA: TGTGCCAGCAGCTTAGCTCGCGAAGTCAATGAGCAGTTCTTC. It encodes CASSLAREVNEQFF. The rearrangement uses TRBV7-2 and TRBJ2-1; D gene unclear. The CDR3 runs to 14 residues. V was clipped by 0 bases and J by 6 bases, with 9 bases between them. The germline V gene encodes CDR1 SGHTA and CDR2 FQGNSA.

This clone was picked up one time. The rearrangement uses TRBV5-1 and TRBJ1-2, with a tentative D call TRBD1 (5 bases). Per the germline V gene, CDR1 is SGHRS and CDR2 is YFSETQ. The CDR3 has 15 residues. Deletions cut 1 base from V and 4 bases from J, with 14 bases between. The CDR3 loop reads CASSLSTDNLYGYTF. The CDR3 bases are TGCGCCAGCAGCTTGTCGACAGACAATCTCTATGGCTACACCTTC.

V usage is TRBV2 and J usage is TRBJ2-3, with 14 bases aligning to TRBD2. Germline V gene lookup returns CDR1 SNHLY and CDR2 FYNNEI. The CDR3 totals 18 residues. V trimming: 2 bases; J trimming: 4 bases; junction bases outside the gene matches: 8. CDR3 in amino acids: CASSEFRLAGGQADTQYF. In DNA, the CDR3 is TGTGCCAGCAGTGAATTTCGACTAGCGGGGGGGCAAGCAGATACGCAGTATTTT. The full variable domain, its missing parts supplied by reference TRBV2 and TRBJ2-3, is EPEVTQTPSHQVTQMGQEVILRCVPISNHLYFYWYRQILGQKVEFLVSFYNNEISEKSEIFDDQFSVERPDGSNFTLKIRSTKLEDSAMYFCASSEFRLAGGQADTQYFGPGTRLTVL.

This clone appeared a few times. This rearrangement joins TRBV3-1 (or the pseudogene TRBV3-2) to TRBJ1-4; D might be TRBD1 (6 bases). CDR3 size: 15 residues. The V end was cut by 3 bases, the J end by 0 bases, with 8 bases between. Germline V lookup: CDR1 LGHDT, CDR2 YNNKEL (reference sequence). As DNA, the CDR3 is TGTGCCAGCAGCCAGTGGACAGCAACTAATGAAAAACTGTTTTTT. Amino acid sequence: CASSQWTATNEKLFF.